The clone carrying this T cell receptor beta chain was counted at least ten times. Its antigen is still unknown. Peripheral blood samples of about 6.2 milliliters were drawn at each of two time points. The data originate from a study of prognosis after radiotherapy for stage I lung cancer. In the study overall: Stage I non-small cell lung cancer cases were enrolled from April 2018 through early 2019.

Starting from genomic DNA, TCR beta CDR3 was amplified through two-round multiplex PCR. With primers specific to each TRBV and TRBJ gene, the first-round PCR was performed. TCRdb redid the calling of the multiplex PCR reads with MiXCR, one entry per CDR3 protein. The data show fewer than 35,000 distinct CDR3 sequences, over 45% seen once. Study findings and constraints: Reports indicated that TRBV and TRBJ gene usage differed between patients with and without metastases, including differences in 8 to 10 V and two J genes after SBRT. Lower Shannon entropy values were found after stereotactic body radiation therapy in patients who developed distant metastases.

This clonotype was obtained from a donor aged 50 or older with non-small cell lung cancer. This material consisted of PBMCs, taken before or after stereotactic body radiation therapy (not recorded which).

The CDR3 nucleotides are TGTGCCATCAGCGGGGGTACGGGGATCATGAACACTGAAGCTTTCTTT. This sequence encodes CAISGGTGIMNTEAFF. V gene TRBV10-3 combines with J gene TRBJ1-1; possibly TRBD1 for D (5 bases). Germline-derived CDR1 and CDR2 are ENHRY and SYGVKD. The CDR3 loop spans 16 amino acids. Trimming removed 6 bases at V and 0 bases at J, with 17 bases between.